Listed below are T cell receptor beta chains from one sample, sequenced in a study of blood T cell repertoires in COVID-19. Data came from immunoSEQ multiplex PCR; TCRdb stores just in-frame clones and leaves some out. The sample yields about 43,000 clones, roughly 87% seen once. The sample comprised peripheral blood. Every receptor here comes from a woman of 80 years or more with active COVID-19. Each CDR3 is given with its conserved first and last residue.

16 | TRBV19 | CATTGQGVVWTGELFF
15 | TRBV4-2 | CASSYPGRRGAEAFF
14 | TRBV7-3 | CASSSSGGNNEQFF
15 | TRBV30 | CAWSKGGPLSYGYTF
16 | TRBV7-9 | CASSLRVAGGTDTQYF
15 | TRBV6-5 | CASSYRAGPYYGYTF
13 | TRBV12-3/TRBV12-4 | CASSLSSLYEQYF
13 | TRBV6-6 | CASSYGTAHEQFF
13 | TRBV30 | CAWTRQGQTLLHF
15 | TRBV28 | CASSNRHPGDDTQYF
17 | TRBV3-1/TRBV3-2 | CASSEVKPDRRNTEAFF
14 | TRBV2 | CASSGTLNTGELFF
17 | TRBV5-1 | CASSLRDPGQGNNEQFF
19 | TRBV7-2 | CASSLARGGRRGGNYGYTF
17 | TRBV19 | CASIPGTGQTANTEAFF
19 | TRBV7-2 | CASSSPWGLAGGPTYEQYF
14 | TRBV9 | CASSDRGLRTEAFF
16 | TRBV5-1 | CASSLGTSPGPYEQYF
14 | TRBV5-5 | CASSLTTLNTEAFF
15 | TRBV3-1/TRBV3-2 | CASSQGGQFNQPQHF
15 | TRBV19 | CASSRGTTYNSPLHF